Following are 31 T cell receptor beta chains from one sample sequenced in a study of neurological immune-mediated disorders. TCRdb ran MiXCR on the 5' RACE reads and lists one entry per CDR3 protein. Of approximately 65,000 distinct CDR3 sequences listed, roughly 5% are singletons. Sequencing was done on a sample of PBMCs. These receptor sequences come from a human donor with multiple sclerosis. The donor label of this sample is uncertain.

This clonotype has ten or more counts. The rearrangement links TRBV27 to TRBJ2-2; the D is unclear. V was cut by 2 bases and J by 7 bases, with 8 bases left in between. The CDR3 is made up of 13 amino acids. Germline assignment: CDR1 MNHEY and CDR2 SMNVEV (reference sequence). The CDR3 is CASSLTGGGELFF. In nucleotides, the CDR3 is TGTGCCAGCAGTTTAACCGGTGGCGGGGAGCTGTTTTTT.

This clonotype has at least ten counts. The J gene is TRBJ1-1, the V gene TRBV9, with a possible D match to TRBD1 (6 bases). Germline V CDR1 and CDR2: SGDLS, YYNGEE. The CDR3 covers 17 residues. V gave up 0 bases and J gave up 1 base, with 16 bases separating them. CDR3 nucleotide sequence: TGTGCCAGCAGCGTAGCTACGAGCGGGGGGCCGAACACTGAAGCTTTCTTT. Protein sequence: CASSVATSGGPNTEAFF.

This clonotype was picked up many times. V usage is TRBV20-1 and J usage is TRBJ1-2, with D perhaps matching TRBD1 (6 bases). Between the trimmed V and J ends, which lost 3 bases and 3 bases, there was a span of 14 bases. In germline, CDR1 is DFQATT, CDR2 SNEGSKA (reference sequence). The CDR3 extends over 14 amino acids. CDR3 residues: CSARKDSSHYGYTF. CDR3 coding DNA: TGCAGTGCTAGGAAGGACAGCTCACACTATGGCTACACCTTC.

This clonotype is medium-sized. The chain carries TRBV10-3 and TRBJ2-7; 7 nucleotides align to TRBD1. The germline CDR1 and CDR2 sequences are ENHRY and SYGVKD. The trim removed 5 bases at V and 12 bases at J, leaving 10 bases unmatched. CDR3 length equals 12 residues. The CDR3 loop is CAISTGQLDGYF. In nucleotides, the CDR3 is TGTGCCATCAGTACGGGACAGCTGGACGGGTACTTC.

This clonotype appeared many times. The J gene is TRBJ2-1, the V gene TRBV5-1; 11 bases map to TRBD2. V gave up 5 bases and J gave up 6 bases; unmatched junction bases: 7. This CDR3 has 15 residues. Germline assignment: CDR1 SGHRS and CDR2 YFSETQ. CDR3 in DNA: TGCGCCAGCAGTCATAGCGGGGGGGCACCCAATGAGCAGTTCTTC. Encoded protein: CASSHSGGAPNEQFF.

The table lists this clonotype with many counts. The V gene is TRBV5-1, the J gene TRBJ1-6; D gene unclear. This CDR3 has 18 residues. Germline V gene lookup returns CDR1 SGHRS and CDR2 YFSETQ. Trimming shortened V by 4 bases and J by 0 bases, and 17 bases separated the two germline ends. The CDR3 loop is CASSPKYDGYSYNSPLHF. The CDR3, as DNA: TGCGCCAGCAGCCCGAAGTACGACGGGTACTCCTATAATTCACCCCTCCACTTT.

There are many counts of this clonotype. V is TRBV27 and J is TRBJ1-5; D possibly corresponds to TRBD1 (6 bases). The germline CDR1 and CDR2 sequences are MNHEY and SMNVEV (reference sequence). This CDR3 is 16 amino acids long. V was shortened by 6 bases and J by 8 bases, with 23 bases between the two germline ends. The CDR3 loop reads CASSRFGTNSGEPQHF. Written as DNA, the CDR3 is TGTGCCAGCAGCCGGTTCGGGACAAACTCTGGGGAGCCCCAGCATTTT.

This clonotype is classed as medium-sized (0.01 to 0.1%). V and J are TRBV20-1 and TRBJ2-1; D remains ambiguous. V was clipped by 0 bases and J by 5 bases, with 8 bases between them. The CDR3 has 13 amino acids. The germline gives CDR1 DFQATT, CDR2 SNEGSKA (reference sequence). CDR3 in amino acids: CSARDPLNNEQFF. For the CDR3, the DNA is TGCAGTGCTAGAGATCCTTTAAACAATGAGCAGTTCTTC.

This clonotype has more than one count but fewer than ten. The chain carries TRBV5-1 and TRBJ2-3; 10 bases align to TRBD1. The germline gives CDR1 SGHRS, CDR2 YFSETQ. The CDR3 runs 16 residues. V shed 0 bases, J shed 5 bases, and the junction held 6 bases outside the gene matches. In DNA, the CDR3 is TGCGCCAGCAGCTTGGGCGACAGGGGGCGGGGAGATACGCAGTATTTT. Protein: CASSLGDRGRGDTQYF.

Ten or more counts support this clonotype. This chain links TRBV10-2 with TRBJ2-5; TRBD2 agrees at 9 bases. The CDR3 is made up of 17 amino acids. Trimming took 4 bases from V and 5 from J; bases not matched to a gene: 14. Per the germline V gene, CDR1 is WSHSY and CDR2 is SAAADI. The CDR3: CASSGASQRGAGETQYF. The CDR3 DNA reads as TGCGCCAGCAGTGGAGCGTCCCAGCGGGGGGCCGGGGAGACCCAGTACTTC.

Ten or more counts support this clonotype. V gene TRBV5-1 combines with J gene TRBJ1-4; D is possibly TRBD1 (6 bases). CDR1 and CDR2 from the germline V gene are SGHRS and YFSETQ. This CDR3 has 14 residues. Deletions cut 0 bases from V and 7 bases from J, with 10 bases between. The CDR3 loop reads CASSLGTDLEKLFF. The CDR3 DNA reads as TGCGCCAGCAGCTTGGGGACAGACCTTGAAAAACTGTTTTTT.

This clonotype was observed at least ten times. This chain uses TRBV29-1 with TRBJ2-7, with D maybe TRBD1 (6 bases). V was shortened by 8 bases and J by 2 bases, with 19 bases between the two germline ends. From germline, CDR1 is SQVTM and CDR2 ANQGSEA. This CDR3 region has 14 residues. The CDR3 coding sequence is TGCAGCCCCCAAGTGGCAGGGGTCACCTACGAGCAGTACTTC. Translation gives CSPQVAGVTYEQYF.

This chain joins TRBV20-1 and TRBJ2-1, with 9 bases lining up with TRBD2. The CDR3 length is 13 residues. The germline gives CDR1 DFQATT, CDR2 SNEGSKA (reference sequence). V shed 1 base and J 7 bases; nucleotides not matched to a gene: 2. The DNA for the CDR3 is TGCAGTGCTAGAGGCGGGGGGGCGAATGAGCAGTTCTTC. This codes for CSARGGGANEQFF.

This clonotype came up many times. The V call is TRBV3-1, the J call TRBJ1-3; D unclear. The CDR3 sequence is 17 residues long. Germline CDR1 and CDR2: LGHDT and YNNKEL (reference sequence). The V end lost 4 bases, the J end lost 0 bases, and 16 bases lay between the germline ends. The CDR3 nucleotides read TGTGCCAGCAGCCCCCGGGTCCTCCTCTTCTCTGGAAACACCATATATTTT. Its translation: CASSPRVLLFSGNTIYF.

This clonotype was counted ten times or more. The chain employs TRBV7-9 and TRBJ1-2; D gene ambiguous. The CDR3 length is 12 residues. Deletions cut 1 base from V and 8 bases from J, with 8 bases between. The germline CDR1 and CDR2 sequences are SEHNR and FQNEAQ (reference sequence). The CDR3: CASSLGGIGYTF. CDR3 sequence (DNA): TGTGCCAGCAGCTTAGGCGGGATAGGCTACACCTTC.

This clonotype has at least ten counts. J is TRBJ2-1 and V is TRBV5-1; 13 nucleotides line up with TRBD2. The germline CDR1 and CDR2 sequences are SGHRS and YFSETQ. Trimming at V came to 4 bases and at J to 7 bases, leaving 8 bases not matched to a gene. The CDR3 extends over 16 amino acids. CDR3 nucleotide sequence: TGCGCCAGCAGCCGTCTTACTAGCGGGGGGGCGAATGAGCAGTTCTTC. Translating gives CASSRLTSGGANEQFF. The whole variable domain, remainder taken from reference TRBV5-1 and TRBJ2-1, is KAGVTQTPRYLIKTRGQQVTLSCSPISGHRSVSWYQQTPGQGLQFLFEYFSETQRNKGNFPGRFSGRQFSNSRSEMNVSTLELGDSALYLCASSRLTSGGANEQFFGPGTRLTVL.

This clonotype was detected ten times or more. The chain recombines TRBV20-1 with TRBJ2-2, with 11 bases that match TRBD2. Germline V gives CDR1 DFQATT, CDR2 SNEGSKA (reference sequence). The CDR3 has 14 amino acids. V lost 3 bases and J lost 8; bases outside the gene matches: 5. Here the CDR3 DNA reads TGCAGTGCTAGGATAGCGGGGGGGTCGGGGGAGCTGTTTTTT. Translation: CSARIAGGSGELFF.

This clonotype has ten or more counts. This chain links TRBV20-1 with TRBJ2-3; D is possibly TRBD2 (5 bases). Germline CDR1 DFQATT, CDR2 SNEGSKA (reference sequence). V dropped 2 bases and J dropped 0 bases, with 9 bases sitting between them. The CDR3 is 14 amino acids. The CDR3 nucleotides read TGCAGTGCTAGACCCTGGACTAGCACAGATACGCAGTATTTT. It yields the protein CSARPWTSTDTQYF.

At least ten counts were recorded for this clonotype. The V gene is TRBV7-2, the J gene TRBJ2-1; 11 nucleotides line up with TRBD1. This CDR3 is 15 amino acids long. V was clipped by 5 bases and J by 7 bases; unmatched bases: 7. Germline CDR1 SGHTA, CDR2 FQGNSA. This CDR3 reads CASSGRTGGNNEQFF. In nucleotides, the CDR3 is TGTGCCAGCAGCGGACGGACAGGGGGCAATAATGAGCAGTTCTTC.

Ten or more counts support this clonotype. V and J are TRBV29-1 and TRBJ1-3, with 11 bases lining up with TRBD1. The V and J ends lost 4 bases and 6 bases, in that order; junction bases with no gene match: 2. Germline CDR1 is SQVTM and CDR2 is ANQGSEA. This CDR3 spans 13 amino acids. CDR3 protein: CSVGDRGLNTIYF. The CDR3 DNA follows: TGCAGCGTTGGGGACAGGGGGTTAAACACCATATATTTT.

The table lists this clonotype with many counts. The chain is built from TRBV24-1 and TRBJ2-3; 10 bases line up with TRBD2. The V gene end was trimmed by 9 bases and the J gene end by 6 bases; junction bases not matched to a gene: 8. Germline assignment: CDR1 KGHDR and CDR2 SFDVKD. The CDR3 consists of 14 residues. For the CDR3, the DNA is TGTGCCACCGTTGAGCGGGGGGGCCGGGATACGCAGTATTTT. This sequence encodes CATVERGGRDTQYF.

This clonotype was recorded at least ten times. The rearrangement joins TRBV20-1 to TRBJ1-6, with D perhaps matching TRBD1 (6 bases). There are 16 residues in the CDR3. V lost 3 bases to trimming and J lost 7 bases, with 19 bases between them. Germline CDR1 and CDR2: DFQATT and SNEGSKA (reference sequence). Here the CDR3 DNA reads TGCAGTGCTAGCTTCTACAGGGCGTTAGGGAATTCACCCCTCCACTTT. The encoded protein is CSASFYRALGNSPLHF.

This clonotype was found many times. The rearrangement uses TRBV7-2 and TRBJ2-5; weak D call: TRBD2 (5 bases). The CDR3 is 16 residues long. CDR1 is SGHTA, CDR2 FQGNSA, per germline. V dropped 5 bases and J dropped 7 bases, with 23 bases sitting between them. CDR3 nucleotides: TGTGCCAGCAGCCCTTCATCCCCGTTGGAAGGAGGGACCCAGTACTTC. It codes for CASSPSSPLEGGTQYF.

Many counts were recorded for this clonotype. V gene TRBV12-3 or TRBV12-4 combines with J gene TRBJ1-2; D remains ambiguous. The CDR3 is 18 residues long. The V and J ends lost 0 bases and 4 bases respectively, with 21 bases between them. The CDR3 region has the DNA TGTGCCAGCAGTTTAGCCCGGGGAGGGCGGGGTGAAAGCTATGGCTACACCTTC. Its translation: CASSLARGGRGESYGYTF.

This clonotype appeared many times. The germline gene is not matched at one end of the junction; a read error may be the cause. The CDR3 nucleotides are TGCAGTGCTAGTCCGGGGGGGGGCTACGTGCAGTACTTC. It yields the protein CSASPGGGYVQYF. The gene calls are TRBV20-1 and TRBJ2-7; 8 bases are a match to TRBD2. CDR1 is DFQATT and CDR2 is SNEGSKA in the germline V gene (reference sequence). CDR3 size: 13 residues.

Concerning this clonotype: The junction departs from germline at one end; a sequencing error may be responsible. The V call is TRBV11-3, the J call TRBJ2-1; 12 bases match TRBD1. CDR3 length: 16 residues. In germline, CDR1 is SGHNT, CDR2 YENEEA. The CDR3 reads CVSSGRDRGHNNEQFF. The CDR3 DNA reads TGTGTCAGCAGCGGGCGGGACAGGGGGCATAACAATGAGCAGTTCTTC.

The sample holds many counts of this clonotype. The rearrangement links TRBV11-3 to TRBJ2-2, with a tentative D call TRBD1 (6 bases). This CDR3 contains 15 residues. Looked up from germline, CDR1 is SGHNT and CDR2 is YENEEA. The V end was cut by 5 bases, the J end by 2 bases, with 12 bases between. CDR3 sequence: CASSLQGYNTGELFF. Written as DNA, the CDR3 is TGTGCCAGCAGCCTACAGGGATACAACACCGGGGAGCTGTTTTTT.

This clonotype showed up many times. The CDR3 sequence: CASSFDVTYGNNEKLFF. The CDR3 nucleotides read TGTGCCAGCAGCTTTGACGTGACATACGGGAACAATGAAAAACTGTTTTTT. The V gene is TRBV7-2, the J gene TRBJ1-4, with D unresolved. V lost 3 bases, J lost 5 bases, and 19 bases lay in between. This CDR3 is built from 17 residues. Germline loops: CDR1 SGHTA, CDR2 FQGNSA.

This clonotype was picked up many times. The chain carries TRBV9 and TRBJ1-3; 7 bases map to TRBD1. Losses at the gene ends were 1 base for V and 0 bases for J; bases not matched to a gene: 1. The CDR3 is made up of 15 amino acids. Germline V gives CDR1 SGDLS, CDR2 YYNGEE. The CDR3 is CASSVSGGSGNTIYF. CDR3 DNA sequence: TGTGCCAGCAGCGTATCAGGGGGCTCTGGAAACACCATATATTTT.

This clonotype was seen ten or more times. The chain joins TRBV2 to TRBJ2-3; the D gene could be TRBD1 or TRBD2 (5 bases each). The CDR3 is 15 amino acids. The germline CDR1 and CDR2 sequences are SNHLY and FYNNEI. Trimming cost V 8 bases and J 2 bases, with 17 bases left between them. CDR3 nucleotides: TGTGCCAGCTCCCCCGGGGCTCATTCCACAGATACGCAGTATTTT. It specifies CASSPGAHSTDTQYF.

This clonotype was seen at least ten times. The chain recombines TRBV6-5 with TRBJ1-2, with TRBD1 matching 7 bases. The CDR3 sequence is 13 residues long. Trimming took 2 bases from V and 14 from J; bases not matched to a gene: 11. From germline, CDR1 is MNHEY and CDR2 SVGAGI. The CDR3 DNA reads TGTGCCAGCAGTTACCCGACCGGGACAGCCGAAACCTTC. Translation: CASSYPTGTAETF.